This TCR beta chain was documented in a study of shared clonotypes between healthy human individuals. Study information: Donor ages ranged 18 to 49 years: a couple of women, a few men. Broader study findings: The naive CD4 repertoires of several donors were compared, and around 4.9% of clonotypes were shared. Generally, estimated richness proved larger in naive subsets than it did in memory subsets.

The repertoire was sequenced with immunoSEQ multiplex PCR; TCRdb's copy has only in-frame clones and lacks some. The table has fewer than 1.8 million clones, approximately 98.5% seen once. Comments on this clone: What it binds is unknown.

Sequenced material: naive CD4+ T cells sorted from blood. The subset here: CD45RA+ positively selected. The receptor was isolated from a man younger than 40 in good health.

The chain's CDR3 is CASSLEVAGSYNEQFF. The CDR3 nucleotides read TGTGCCAGCAGCCTCGAGGTAGCGGGTTCCTACAATGAGCAGTTCTTC. This chain uses TRBV7-9 with TRBJ2-1, with 7 bases aligning to TRBD2. The CDR3 is 16 residues long. CDR1 is SEHNR, CDR2 FQNEAQ, per germline (reference sequence). V shed 5 bases, J shed 1 base, and the junction held 8 bases outside the gene matches.